Listed below are T cell receptor beta chains from one sample, sequenced in a study of cytomegalovirus exposure and HLA in healthy donors. Generated by immunoSEQ multiplex PCR, the TCRdb table keeps only in-frame clones and is missing some. The sample yields 160,000 or so clones, around 79% seen once. Specimen: PBMCs. Source of these receptors: a woman in her thirties or forties in good health and CMV-seronegative. The CDR3 runs from the conserved cysteine through the conserved F or W. The D gene is left open where the match is weak. Some rows mark clone size as missing; the rest say once, few, many or name a class of expanded clone.

J,D,V,size,DNA,CDR3
TRBJ2-5,TRBD2,TRBV30,-,TGTGCCTGGACTAGCGGAGAAGGACAAGAGACCCAGTACTTC,CAWTSGEGQETQYF
TRBJ1-2,-,TRBV11-3,-,TGTGCCAGCAGCCGGTTGGGGAGTGATGGCTACACCTTC,CASSRLGSDGYTF
TRBJ2-5,TRBD2,TRBV6-5,-,TGTGCCAGCGTTGGGACTAGCGGGAGGGCGGAGTACTTC,CASVGTSGRAEYF
TRBJ1-2,TRBD1,TRBV28,once,TGTGCCAGCAGTCTCGACCTAACAGGGGGCGCGTTTGGGAATGGCTACACCTTC,CASSLDLTGGAFGNGYTF
TRBJ2-3,-,TRBV2,few,TGTGCCAGCAGTGAAGGGACTCTCGGCACAGATACGCAGTATTTT,CASSEGTLGTDTQYF
TRBJ1-2,TRBD1,TRBV5-4,-,TGTGCCAGCAGCACGCCGAGACAGGGGGCAGGAGGCTACACCTTC,CASSTPRQGAGGYTF
TRBJ1-6,-,TRBV19,-,TGTGCCAGTAGTAGCTCAGGGGCTGATTCACCCCTCCACTTT,CASSSSGADSPLHF
TRBJ2-1,TRBD2,TRBV6-1,-,TGTGCCAGCAGCCTGGGACTAGCGGGGGTCGAGCAGTTCTTC,CASSLGLAGVEQFF
TRBJ1-4,TRBD1,TRBV7-9,-,TGTGCCAGCAGCCCCCGGACAGGGGCTAATGAAAAACTGTTTTTT,CASSPRTGANEKLFF
TRBJ2-1,TRBD1,TRBV29-1,-,TGCAGCGTTCGACAGGGAGCCAATGAGCAGTTCTTC,CSVRQGANEQFF
TRBJ1-2,TRBD1,TRBV5-5,-,TGTGCCAGCAGCTACGGGACAGCCCAGGCCTATGGCTACACCTTC,CASSYGTAQAYGYTF
TRBJ1-2,-,TRBV30,-,TGTGCCTGGAGGTTCGCGGGGGCTGACTATGGCTACACCTTC,CAWRFAGADYGYTF
TRBJ2-6,-,TRBV19,-,TGTGCCAGTAGCCCCGTCGCAGGGGTAGCTGGGGCCAACGTCCTGACTTTC,CASSPVAGVAGANVLTF
TRBJ2-1,TRBD1,TRBV5-1,-,TGCGCCAGCAGCTTGGGAGGGACAGGGGCCCTTACAAGGGAGCAGTTCTTC,CASSLGGTGALTREQFF
TRBJ1-5,-,TRBV5-1,-,TGCGCCAGCAGCTCGGACATCAATCAGCCCCAGCATTTT,CASSSDINQPQHF
TRBJ2-5,TRBD2,TRBV18,-,TGTGCCAGCTCACGGACTAGCGGGGGCCTGGAGACCCAGTACTTC,CASSRTSGGLETQYF